This T cell receptor beta chain was recovered during a study of T cell repertoires in cytomegalovirus infection. Per the germline V gene, CDR1 is MNHNS and CDR2 is SASEGT. The CDR3 sequence is 16 residues long. V lost 1 base, J lost 2 bases, and 15 bases lay in between. Points from the study as a whole: CMV-specific TCR beta clonotypes restricted by HLA-C dominated the ex vivo response.

This clonotype was seen more than once but under ten times. The antigen remains undetermined. TCRdb passed the reads through MiXCR, listing each CDR3 protein once. The sample shows 750,000 to 950,000 distinct CDR3 sequences, about 27% of them seen only once. The clonotype originates from a human donor in good health (CMV status not recorded). Some clones in this sample may be carry-over from other donors' samples. V usage is TRBV6-1 and J usage is TRBJ2-7, with D maybe TRBD1 (5 bases). The sample was cultured CD8+ T cells from PBMCs, taken from culture after CMV antigen stimulation. CDR3 in DNA: TGTGCCAGCAGTGAAGATATAGGGGCCAAGCCCTACGAGCAGTACTTC. Translating it yields CASSEDIGAKPYEQYF.